The following is a T cell receptor beta chain sequence with its context. What it binds is unknown. RNA totalling about 0.45 to 1 ug underwent reverse transcription with random hexamers. The CDR3 of TCR beta was amplified by immunoSEQ multiplex PCR across 54 Vbeta and 13 Jbeta. MiXCR, run by TCRdb on the immunoSEQ multiplex PCR reads, gives a single entry per CDR3 protein. The sample consists of some 150,000 distinct CDR3 sequences, 95% of them appearing once. The data were obtained in a study of CD8 T cells in Susac syndrome. The overall study: Intravenous immunoglobulin alone or corticosteroids were being given to patients with Susac syndrome at blood draw, unless they were therapy-naive. Study results and caveats: In Susac syndrome, CD4+ T cell repertoires lacked any clonal expansion.

TCR beta sequencing covered blood CD8+ and CD4+ T cells. The TCR was taken from a human donor with Susac syndrome. The sequencing input was CD4+ T cells from PBMCs.

This CDR3 reads CASTILGTDTQYF. The CDR3 nucleotides are TGTGCCAGCACCATCCTAGGGACAGATACGCAGTATTTT. The V call is TRBV4-2, the J call TRBJ2-3; D is ambiguous. This CDR3 region has 13 residues. Germline V gene data show CDR1 as LGHNA and CDR2 as YNFKEQ. The V end lost 7 bases, the J end lost 3 bases, and 11 bases lay between the germline ends.